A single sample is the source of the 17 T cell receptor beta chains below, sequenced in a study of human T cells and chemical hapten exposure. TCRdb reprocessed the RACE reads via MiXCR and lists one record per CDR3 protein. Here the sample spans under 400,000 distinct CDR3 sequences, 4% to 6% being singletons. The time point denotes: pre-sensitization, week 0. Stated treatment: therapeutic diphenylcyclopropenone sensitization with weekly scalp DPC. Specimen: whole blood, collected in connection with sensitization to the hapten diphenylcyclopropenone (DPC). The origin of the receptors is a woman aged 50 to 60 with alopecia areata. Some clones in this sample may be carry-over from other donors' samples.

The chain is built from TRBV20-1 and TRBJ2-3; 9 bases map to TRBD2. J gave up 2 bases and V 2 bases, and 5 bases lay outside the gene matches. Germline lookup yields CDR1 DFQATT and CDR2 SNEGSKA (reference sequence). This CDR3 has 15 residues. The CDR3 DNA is TGCAGTGCTAGAACAGAGCGGGAGGTCACAGATACGCAGTATTTT. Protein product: CSARTEREVTDTQYF.

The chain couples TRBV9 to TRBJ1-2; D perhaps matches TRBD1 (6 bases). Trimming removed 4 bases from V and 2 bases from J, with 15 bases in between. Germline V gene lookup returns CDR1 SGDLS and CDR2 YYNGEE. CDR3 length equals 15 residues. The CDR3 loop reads CASSPRTDKNYGYTF. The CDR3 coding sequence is TGTGCCAGCAGCCCCCGGACAGACAAAAACTATGGCTACACCTTC.

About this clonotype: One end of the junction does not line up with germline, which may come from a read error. The CDR3 DNA reads as TGTGCCAACAGCCAACAAGGACAGGGTTCACCCCTCCACTTT. Encoded protein: CANSQQGQGSPLHF. V gene TRBV3-1 combines with J gene TRBJ1-6; 8 bases agree with TRBD1. There are 14 residues in the CDR3. Germline assignment: CDR1 LGHDT and CDR2 YNNKEL (reference sequence).

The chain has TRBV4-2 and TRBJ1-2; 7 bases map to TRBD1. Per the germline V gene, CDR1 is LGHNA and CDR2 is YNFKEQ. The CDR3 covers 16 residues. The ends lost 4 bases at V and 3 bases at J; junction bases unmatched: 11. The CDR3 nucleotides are TGTGCCAGCAGCCGGGGAACAGGGGAAGGATACTATGGCTACACCTTC. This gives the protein CASSRGTGEGYYGYTF.

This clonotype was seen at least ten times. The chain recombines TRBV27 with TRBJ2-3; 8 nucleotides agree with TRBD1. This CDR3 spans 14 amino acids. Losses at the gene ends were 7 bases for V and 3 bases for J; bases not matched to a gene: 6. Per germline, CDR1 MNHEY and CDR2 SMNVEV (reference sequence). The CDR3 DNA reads TGTGCCAGCACGGACAGGGTGGAAACAGATACGCAGTATTTT. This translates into CASTDRVETDTQYF.

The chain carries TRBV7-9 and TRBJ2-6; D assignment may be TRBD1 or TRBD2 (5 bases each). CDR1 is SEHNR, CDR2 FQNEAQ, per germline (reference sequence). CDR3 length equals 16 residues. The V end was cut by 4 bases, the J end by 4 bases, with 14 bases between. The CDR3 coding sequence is TGTGCCAGCAGCTCCGGTTTCGGGGACGGGGCCAACGTCCTGACTTTC. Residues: CASSSGFGDGANVLTF. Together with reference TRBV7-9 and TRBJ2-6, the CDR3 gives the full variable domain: DTGVSQNPRHKITKRGQNVTFRCDPISEHNRLYWYRQTLGQGPEFLTYFQNEAQLEKSRLLSDRFSAERPKGSFSTLEIQRTEQGDSAMYLCASSSGFGDGANVLTFGAGSRLTVL.

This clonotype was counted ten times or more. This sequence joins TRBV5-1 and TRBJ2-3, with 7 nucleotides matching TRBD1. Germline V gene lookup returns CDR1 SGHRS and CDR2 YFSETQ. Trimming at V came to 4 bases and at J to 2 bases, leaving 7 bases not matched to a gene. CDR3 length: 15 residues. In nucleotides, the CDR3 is TGCGCCAGCAGCCAGGACAGGCCTGACACAGATACGCAGTATTTT. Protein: CASSQDRPDTDTQYF.

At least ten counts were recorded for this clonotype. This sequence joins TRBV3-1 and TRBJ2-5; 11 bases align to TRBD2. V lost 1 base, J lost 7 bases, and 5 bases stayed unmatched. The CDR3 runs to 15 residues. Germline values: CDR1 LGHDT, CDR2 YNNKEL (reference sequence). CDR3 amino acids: CASSQGLAGRGTQYF. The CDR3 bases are TGTGCCAGCAGCCAAGGACTAGCGGGGAGGGGGACCCAGTACTTC.

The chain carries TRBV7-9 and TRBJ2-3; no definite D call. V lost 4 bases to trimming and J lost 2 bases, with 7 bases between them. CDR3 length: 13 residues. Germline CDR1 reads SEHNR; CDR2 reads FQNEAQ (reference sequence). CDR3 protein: CASSSQYTDTQYF. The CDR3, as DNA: TGTGCCAGCAGCTCCCAATACACAGATACGCAGTATTTT.

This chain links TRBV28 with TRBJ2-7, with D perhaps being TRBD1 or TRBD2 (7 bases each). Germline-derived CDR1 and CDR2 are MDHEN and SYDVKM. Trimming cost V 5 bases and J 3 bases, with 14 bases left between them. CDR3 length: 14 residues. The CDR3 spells CASSTTGEGYEQYF. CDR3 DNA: TGTGCCAGCAGTACAACAGGGGAGGGCTACGAGCAGTACTTC. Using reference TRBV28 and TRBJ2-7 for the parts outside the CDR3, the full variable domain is DVKVTQSSRYLVKRTGEKVFLECVQDMDHENMFWYRQDPGLGLRLIYFSYDVKMKEKGDIPEGYSVSREKKERFSLILESASTNQTSMYLCASSTTGEGYEQYFGPGTRLTVT.

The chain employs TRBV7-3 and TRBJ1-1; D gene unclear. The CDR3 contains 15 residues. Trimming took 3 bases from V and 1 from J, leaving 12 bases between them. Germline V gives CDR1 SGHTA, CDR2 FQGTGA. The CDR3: CASSFTIRPNTEAFF. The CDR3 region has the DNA TGTGCCAGCAGCTTCACGATCCGTCCGAACACTGAAGCTTTCTTT.

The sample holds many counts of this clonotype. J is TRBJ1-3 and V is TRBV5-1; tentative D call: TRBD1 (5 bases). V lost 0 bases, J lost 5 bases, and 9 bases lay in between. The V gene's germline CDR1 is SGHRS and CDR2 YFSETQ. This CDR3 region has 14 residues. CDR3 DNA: TGCGCCAGCAGCTTGGCCACAGGTCGAAACACCATATATTTT. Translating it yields CASSLATGRNTIYF.

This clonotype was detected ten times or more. Here the CDR3 reads CSARVSRFSGANVLTF. The CDR3 DNA reads TGCAGTGCTAGAGTTAGCAGGTTCTCTGGGGCCAACGTCCTGACTTTC. The J gene is TRBJ2-6, the V gene TRBV20-1; no clear D gene. The ends were cut back, 1 base at V and 0 bases at J, with 10 bases in the middle. CDR1 and CDR2 from the germline V gene are DFQATT and SNEGSKA (reference sequence). This CDR3 has 16 amino acids.

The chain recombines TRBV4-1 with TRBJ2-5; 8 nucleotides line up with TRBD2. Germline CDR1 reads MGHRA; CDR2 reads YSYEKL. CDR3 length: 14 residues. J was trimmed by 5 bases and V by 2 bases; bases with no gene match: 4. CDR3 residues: CASSQFPGGETQYF. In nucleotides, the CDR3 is TGCGCCAGCAGCCAATTCCCGGGAGGGGAGACCCAGTACTTC.

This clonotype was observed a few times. The chain's CDR3 is CASSMSEYSNQPQHF. For the CDR3, the DNA is TGTGCCAGTAGTATGTCGGAGTATAGCAATCAGCCCCAGCATTTT. The chain carries TRBV19 and TRBJ1-5; D call uncertain. Germline V gene lookup returns CDR1 LNHDA and CDR2 SQIVND (reference sequence). V lost 3 bases, J lost 0 bases, and 9 bases lay in between. CDR3 length: 15 amino acids. Full variable domain (remainder filled in from reference TRBV19 and TRBJ1-5): DGGITQSPKYLFRKEGQNVTLSCEQNLNHDAMYWYRQDPGQGLRLIYYSQIVNDFQKGDIAEGYSVSREKKESFPLTVTSAQKNPTAFYLCASSMSEYSNQPQHFGDGTRLSIL.

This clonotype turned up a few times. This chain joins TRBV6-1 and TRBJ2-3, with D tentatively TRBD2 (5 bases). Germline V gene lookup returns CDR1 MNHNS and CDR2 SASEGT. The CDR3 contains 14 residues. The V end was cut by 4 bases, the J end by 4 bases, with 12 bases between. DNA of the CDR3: TGTGCCAGCAGTGGCGGGCCAGGCGCAGATACGCAGTATTTT. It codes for CASSGGPGADTQYF.

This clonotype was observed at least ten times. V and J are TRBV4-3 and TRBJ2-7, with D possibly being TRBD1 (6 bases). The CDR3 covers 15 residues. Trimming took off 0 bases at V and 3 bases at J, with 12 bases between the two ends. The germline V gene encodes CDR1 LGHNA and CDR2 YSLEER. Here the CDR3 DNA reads TGCGCCAGCAGCCAAGATCGTGGCAGGGGCTACGAGCAGTACTTC. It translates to CASSQDRGRGYEQYF.